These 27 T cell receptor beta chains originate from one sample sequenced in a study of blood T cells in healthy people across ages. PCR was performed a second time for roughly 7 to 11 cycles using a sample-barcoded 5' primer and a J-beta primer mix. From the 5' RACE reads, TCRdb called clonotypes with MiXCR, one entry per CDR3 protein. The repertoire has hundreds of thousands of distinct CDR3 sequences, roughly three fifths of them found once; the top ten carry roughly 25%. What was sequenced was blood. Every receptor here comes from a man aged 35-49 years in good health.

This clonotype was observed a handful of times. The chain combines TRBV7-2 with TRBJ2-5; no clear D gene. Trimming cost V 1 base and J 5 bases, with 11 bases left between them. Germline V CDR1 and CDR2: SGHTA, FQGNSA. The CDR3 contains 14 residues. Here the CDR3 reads CASSLGGNGETQYF. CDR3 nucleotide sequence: TGTGCCAGCAGCTTAGGTGGGAACGGGGAGACCCAGTACTTC.

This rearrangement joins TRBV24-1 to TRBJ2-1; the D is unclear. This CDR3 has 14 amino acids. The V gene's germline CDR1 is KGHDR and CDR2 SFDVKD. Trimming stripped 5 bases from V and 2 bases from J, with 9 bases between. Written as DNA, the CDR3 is TGTGCCACCAGTGCAGGCCCTACCTACAATGAGCAGTTCTTC. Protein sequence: CATSAGPTYNEQFF.

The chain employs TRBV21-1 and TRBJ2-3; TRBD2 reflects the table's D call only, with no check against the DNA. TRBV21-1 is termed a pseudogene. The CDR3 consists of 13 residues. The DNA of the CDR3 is TGTGCCAGCAGGGACCTAAGGCCCGATACGCAGTATTTT. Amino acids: CASRDLRPDTQYF.

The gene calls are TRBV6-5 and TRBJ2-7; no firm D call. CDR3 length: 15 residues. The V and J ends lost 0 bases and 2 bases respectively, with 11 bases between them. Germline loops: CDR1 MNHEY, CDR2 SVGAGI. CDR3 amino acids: CASSYSRWAAYEQYF. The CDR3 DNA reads TGTGCCAGCAGTTACTCCCGTTGGGCAGCCTACGAGCAGTACTTC.

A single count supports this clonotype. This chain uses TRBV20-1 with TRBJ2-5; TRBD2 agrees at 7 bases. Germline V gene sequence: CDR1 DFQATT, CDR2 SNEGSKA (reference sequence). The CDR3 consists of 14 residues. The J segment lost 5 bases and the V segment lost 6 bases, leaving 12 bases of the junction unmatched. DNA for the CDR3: TGCAGTGCAGCCCCTACTAGCGACTGGGAGACCCAGTACTTC. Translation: CSAAPTSDWETQYF.

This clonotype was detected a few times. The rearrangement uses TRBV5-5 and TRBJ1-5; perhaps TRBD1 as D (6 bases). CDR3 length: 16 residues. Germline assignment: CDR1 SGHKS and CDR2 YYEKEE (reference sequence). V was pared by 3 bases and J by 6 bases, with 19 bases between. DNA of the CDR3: TGTGCCAGCAGCTCCAGGGTGTCAGGGGCCCTTCAGCCCCAGCATTTT. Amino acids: CASSSRVSGALQPQHF.

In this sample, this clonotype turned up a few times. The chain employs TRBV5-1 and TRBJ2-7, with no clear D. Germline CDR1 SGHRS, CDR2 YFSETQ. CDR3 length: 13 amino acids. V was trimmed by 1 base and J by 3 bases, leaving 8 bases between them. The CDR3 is CASSLSHNYEQYF. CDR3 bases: TGCGCCAGCAGCTTGAGCCACAACTACGAGCAGTACTTC.

The CDR3 here is CASSLQARNNEQYF. In DNA, the CDR3 is TGTGCCAGCAGCTTACAGGCCAGAAACAATGAGCAGTACTTC. The rearrangement links TRBV13 to TRBJ2-5; unclear D gene. Trimming stripped 2 bases from V and 11 bases from J, with 18 bases between. CDR1 and CDR2 (germline): PRHDT, FYEKMQ (reference sequence). The CDR3 runs 14 residues.

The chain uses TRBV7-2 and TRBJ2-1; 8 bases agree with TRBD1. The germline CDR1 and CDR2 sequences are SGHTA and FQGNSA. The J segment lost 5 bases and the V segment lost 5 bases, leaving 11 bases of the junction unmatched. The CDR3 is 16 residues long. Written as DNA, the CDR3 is TGTGCCAGCAGCAGACCATTCCCGGGACAGGACAATGAGCAGTTCTTC. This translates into CASSRPFPGQDNEQFF.

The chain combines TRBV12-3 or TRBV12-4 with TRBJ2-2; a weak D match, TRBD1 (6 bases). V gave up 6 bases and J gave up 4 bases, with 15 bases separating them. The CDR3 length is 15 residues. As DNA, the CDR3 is TGTGCCAGCAGAGGGGGAATGGTGCGCACCGGGGAGCTGTTTTTT. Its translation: CASRGGMVRTGELFF.

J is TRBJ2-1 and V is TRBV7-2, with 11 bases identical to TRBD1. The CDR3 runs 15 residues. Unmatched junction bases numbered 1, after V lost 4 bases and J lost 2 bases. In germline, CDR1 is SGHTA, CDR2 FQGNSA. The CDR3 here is CASSWDRGAYNEQFF. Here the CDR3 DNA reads TGTGCCAGCAGCTGGGACAGGGGGGCCTACAATGAGCAGTTCTTC.

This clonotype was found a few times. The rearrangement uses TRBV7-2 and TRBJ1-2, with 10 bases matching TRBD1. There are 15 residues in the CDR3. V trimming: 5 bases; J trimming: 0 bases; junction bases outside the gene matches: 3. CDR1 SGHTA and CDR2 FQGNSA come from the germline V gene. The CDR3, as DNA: TGTGCCAGCAGCATGACAGGGGGCACTAACTATGGCTACACCTTC. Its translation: CASSMTGGTNYGYTF.

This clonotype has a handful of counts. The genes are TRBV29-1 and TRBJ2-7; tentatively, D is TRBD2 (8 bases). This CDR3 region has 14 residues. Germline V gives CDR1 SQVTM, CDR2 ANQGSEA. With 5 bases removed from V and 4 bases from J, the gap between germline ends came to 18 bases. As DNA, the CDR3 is TGCAGCGTTTCGGGGGGGACAGACGTGTACGAGCAGTACTTC. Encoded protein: CSVSGGTDVYEQYF.

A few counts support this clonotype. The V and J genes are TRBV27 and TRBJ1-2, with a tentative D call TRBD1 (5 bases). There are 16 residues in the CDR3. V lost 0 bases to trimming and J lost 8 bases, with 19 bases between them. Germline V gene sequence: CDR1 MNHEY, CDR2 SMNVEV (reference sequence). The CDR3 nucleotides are TGTGCCAGCAGTTTATCGAAGGGACTCCTCTCGGGGGGCTACACCTTC. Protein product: CASSLSKGLLSGGYTF.

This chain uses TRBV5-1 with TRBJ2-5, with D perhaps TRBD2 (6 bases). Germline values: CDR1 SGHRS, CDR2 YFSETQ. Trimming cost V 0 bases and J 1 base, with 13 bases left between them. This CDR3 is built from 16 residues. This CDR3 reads CASSLGRRAGQETQYF. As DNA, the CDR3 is TGCGCCAGCAGCTTGGGCCGACGAGCGGGCCAAGAGACCCAGTACTTC. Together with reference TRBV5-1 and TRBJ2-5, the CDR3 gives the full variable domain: KAGVTQTPRYLIKTRGQQVTLSCSPISGHRSVSWYQQTPGQGLQFLFEYFSETQRNKGNFPGRFSGRQFSNSRSEMNVSTLELGDSALYLCASSLGRRAGQETQYFGPGTRLLVL.

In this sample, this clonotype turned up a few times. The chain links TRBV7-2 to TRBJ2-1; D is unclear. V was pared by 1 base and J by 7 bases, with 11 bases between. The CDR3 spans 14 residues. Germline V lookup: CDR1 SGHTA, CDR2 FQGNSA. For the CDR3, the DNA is TGTGCCAGCAGCTTAGGTGGTCGGAGTAATGAGCAGTTCTTC. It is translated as CASSLGGRSNEQFF.

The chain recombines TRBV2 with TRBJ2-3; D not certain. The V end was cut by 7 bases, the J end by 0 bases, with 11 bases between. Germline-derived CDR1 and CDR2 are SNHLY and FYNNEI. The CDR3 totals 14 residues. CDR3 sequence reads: CASKDGVSTDTQYF. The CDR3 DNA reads TGTGCCAGCAAGGATGGCGTTAGCACAGATACGCAGTATTTT.

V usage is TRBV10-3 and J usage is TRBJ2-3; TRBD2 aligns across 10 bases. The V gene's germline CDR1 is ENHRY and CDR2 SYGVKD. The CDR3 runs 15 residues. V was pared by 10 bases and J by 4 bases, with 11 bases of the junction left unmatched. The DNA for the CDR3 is TGTGCCACCAAGGAGTCTAGCGGGAGCGCAGATACGCAGTATTTT. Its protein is CATKESSGSADTQYF.

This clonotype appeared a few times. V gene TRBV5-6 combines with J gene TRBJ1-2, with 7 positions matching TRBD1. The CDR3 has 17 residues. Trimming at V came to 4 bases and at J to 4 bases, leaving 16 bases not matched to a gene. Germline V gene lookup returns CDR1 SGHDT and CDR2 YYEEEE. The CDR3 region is CASSIYRGQSRSYGYTF. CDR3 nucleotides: TGTGCCAGCAGCATTTACAGGGGTCAGTCCAGGTCCTATGGCTACACCTTC.

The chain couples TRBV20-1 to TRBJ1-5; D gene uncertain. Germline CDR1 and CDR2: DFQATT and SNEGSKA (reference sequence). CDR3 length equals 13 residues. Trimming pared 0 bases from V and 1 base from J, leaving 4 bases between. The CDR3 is CSARDRSNQPQHF. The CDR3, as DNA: TGCAGTGCTAGAGATCGAAGCAATCAGCCCCAGCATTTT.

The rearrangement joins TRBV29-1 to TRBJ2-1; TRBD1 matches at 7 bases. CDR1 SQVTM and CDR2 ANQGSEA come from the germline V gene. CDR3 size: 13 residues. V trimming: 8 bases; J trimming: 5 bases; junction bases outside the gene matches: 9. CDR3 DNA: TGCAGCCGAGGGACAGCAGCTGACAATGAGCAGTTCTTC. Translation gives CSRGTAADNEQFF.

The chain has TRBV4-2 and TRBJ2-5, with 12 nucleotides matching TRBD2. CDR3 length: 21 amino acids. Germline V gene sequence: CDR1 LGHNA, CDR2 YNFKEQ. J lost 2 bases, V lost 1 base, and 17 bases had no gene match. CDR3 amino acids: CASSQVRTASGRAWGQETQYF. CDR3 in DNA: TGTGCCAGCAGCCAAGTACGCACGGCTAGCGGGAGGGCCTGGGGGCAAGAGACCCAGTACTTC.

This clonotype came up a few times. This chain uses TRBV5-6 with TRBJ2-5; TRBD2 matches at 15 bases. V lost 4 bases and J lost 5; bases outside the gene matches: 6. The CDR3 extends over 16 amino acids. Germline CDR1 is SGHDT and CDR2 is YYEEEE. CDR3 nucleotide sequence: TGTGCCAGCAGCCAGGGACTAGCGGGAGGATGGGAGACCCAGTACTTC. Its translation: CASSQGLAGGWETQYF.

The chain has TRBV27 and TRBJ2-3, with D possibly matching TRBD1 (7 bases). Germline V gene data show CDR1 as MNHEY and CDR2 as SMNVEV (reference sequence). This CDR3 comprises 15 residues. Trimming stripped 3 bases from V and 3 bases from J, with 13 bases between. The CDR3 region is CASSLTGRMTDTQYF. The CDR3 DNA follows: TGTGCCAGCAGTTTGACAGGGAGGATGACAGATACGCAGTATTTT.

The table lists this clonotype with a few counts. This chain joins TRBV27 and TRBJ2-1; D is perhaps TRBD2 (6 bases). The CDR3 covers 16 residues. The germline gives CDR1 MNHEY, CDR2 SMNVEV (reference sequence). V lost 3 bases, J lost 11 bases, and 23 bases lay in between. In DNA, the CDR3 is TGTGCCAGCAGTTTGCTCGGGGGAATGGTGGGTGATAAGCAGTTCTTC. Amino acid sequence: CASSLLGGMVGDKQFF.

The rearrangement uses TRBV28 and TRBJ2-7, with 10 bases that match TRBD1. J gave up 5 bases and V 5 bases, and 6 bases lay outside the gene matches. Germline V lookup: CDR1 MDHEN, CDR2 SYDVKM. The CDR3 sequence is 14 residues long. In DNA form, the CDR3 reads TGTGCCAGCAGTATCTTAGGACAGGGGGACGAGCAGTACTTC. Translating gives CASSILGQGDEQYF.

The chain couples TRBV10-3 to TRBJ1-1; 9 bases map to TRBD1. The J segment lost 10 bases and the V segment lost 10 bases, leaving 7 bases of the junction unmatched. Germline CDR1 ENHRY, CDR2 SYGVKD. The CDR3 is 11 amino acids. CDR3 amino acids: CASRGDRVAFF. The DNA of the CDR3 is TGTGCCAGCCGCGGGGACAGGGTAGCTTTCTTT.